Included here is one T cell receptor beta chain sequence, with context. This sample is drawn from a study of OX40 agonist ivuxolimab in advanced cancers. Profiled with immunoSEQ multiplex PCR; TCRdb holds only in-frame clones, not every one. Seen here are about 69,000 clones, 90% to 95% observed once, and the top ten hold 0.25% to 0.35%. This CDR3 region has 19 residues. The J segment lost 6 bases and the V segment lost 2 bases, leaving 9 bases of the junction unmatched. In germline, CDR1 is SGHDN, CDR2 FVKESK. This receptor was obtained from an adult with an advanced solid tumor such as melanoma, head and neck, liver or kidney cancer. V is TRBV14 and J is TRBJ2-2; 16 nucleotides align to TRBD2. This specimen was CD4+ or CD8+ T cells sorted from blood, taken in a trial of the OX40 agonist ivuxolimab. The CDR3 loop reads CASSQPGLAGGPKAGELFF. In nucleotides, the CDR3 is TGTGCCAGCAGCCAACCGGGACTAGCGGGAGGGCCTAAAGCCGGGGAGCTGTTTTTT.